Shown below are 17 T cell receptor beta chains from a single sample sequenced in a study of T-cell memory formation after mild COVID-19. Each CDR3 protein is one row after TCRdb ran MiXCR on the 5' RACE reads. The sample contains under 300,000 distinct CDR3 sequences, roughly a tenth of which appear only once. The sequencing input was PBMCs or a T cell subset sorted from them (not recorded which). The receptors come from a man younger than 35 who had mild COVID-19 (a few samples of this study predate the infection). Cell type and time point are not known.

This clonotype was picked up many times. V and J are TRBV2 and TRBJ2-1; 12 nucleotides agree with TRBD2. Losses at the gene ends were 6 bases for V and 8 bases for J; bases not matched to a gene: 5. Germline lookup yields CDR1 SNHLY and CDR2 FYNNEI. The CDR3 totals 14 residues. The CDR3 reads CASSLAGGPDEQFF. The CDR3 coding sequence is TGTGCCAGCAGCCTAGCGGGGGGGCCCGATGAGCAGTTCTTC.

This clonotype has at least ten counts. This chain connects TRBV7-8 to TRBJ2-3; 7 bases align to TRBD1. The germline gives CDR1 SGHVS, CDR2 FQNEAQ. This CDR3 is 16 amino acids long. J lost 0 bases, V lost 1 base, and 4 bases had no gene match. CDR3 DNA sequence: TGTGCCAGCAGCTTAGTAGGGGGCCCTAGCACAGATACGCAGTATTTT. Translating gives CASSLVGGPSTDTQYF.

This clonotype was recorded a few times. The chain is built from TRBV10-3 and TRBJ2-6; D unresolved. V was shortened by 0 bases and J by 0 bases, with 12 bases between the two germline ends. The CDR3 covers 18 residues. Germline values: CDR1 ENHRY, CDR2 SYGVKD. The CDR3 bases are TGTGCCATCAGTGAGTCGGTCAGGTCCCCCTCTGGGGCCAACGTCCTGACTTTC. It codes for CAISESVRSPSGANVLTF.

This clonotype was seen a handful of times. The CDR3 is CASSPDLRGDQPQHF. The CDR3 nucleotides are TGTGCCAGCAGTCCAGACCTAAGAGGGGATCAGCCCCAGCATTTT. This chain joins TRBV12-3 or TRBV12-4 and TRBJ1-5; possibly TRBD1 for D (5 bases). V shed 5 bases and J shed 5 bases, with 16 bases lying between them. This CDR3 region has 15 residues.

A few counts support this clonotype. The chain employs TRBV20-1 and TRBJ1-1; no clear D gene. This CDR3 has 12 residues. V was cut by 4 bases and J by 4 bases, with 10 bases left in between. Germline CDR1 DFQATT, CDR2 SNEGSKA (reference sequence). This CDR3 is CSATNLGTEAFF. The CDR3 nucleotides are TGCAGTGCTACCAATCTGGGCACTGAAGCTTTCTTT.

This clonotype was seen more than once but under ten times. The chain has TRBV5-1 and TRBJ2-3; 14 positions match TRBD2. CDR1 and CDR2 from the germline V gene are SGHRS and YFSETQ. The V segment lost 2 bases and the J segment 0 bases; nucleotides outside the gene matches: 8. The CDR3 runs to 19 residues. CDR3 DNA sequence: TGCGCCAGCAGCTTCATGGGGACTAGCGGGGGCCTTAGCACAGATACGCAGTATTTT. Translating gives CASSFMGTSGGLSTDTQYF. Drawing the rest from reference TRBV5-1 and TRBJ2-3, the complete variable domain is KAGVTQTPRYLIKTRGQQVTLSCSPISGHRSVSWYQQTPGQGLQFLFEYFSETQRNKGNFPGRFSGRQFSNSRSEMNVSTLELGDSALYLCASSFMGTSGGLSTDTQYFGPGTRLTVL.

This clonotype was recorded at least ten times. The CDR3 DNA reads TGTGCCAGCAGTCCTAACAGGGGGCAGAACACCGGGGAGCTGTTTTTT. Its protein product is CASSPNRGQNTGELFF. The rearrangement joins TRBV7-2 to TRBJ2-2; TRBD1 agrees at 9 bases. Germline-derived CDR1 and CDR2 are SGHTA and FQGNSA. The V and J ends lost 6 bases and 1 base, in that order; junction bases with no gene match: 6. The CDR3 loop spans 16 amino acids.

This clonotype was picked up a small number of times. This rearrangement joins TRBV10-3 to TRBJ2-1; TRBD2 matches 14 bases. Trimming at V came to 6 bases and at J to 4 bases, leaving 2 bases not matched to a gene. Germline assignment: CDR1 ENHRY and CDR2 SYGVKD. The length of the CDR3 is 15 residues. This CDR3 reads CAIRGTSGGYNEQFF. The DNA of the CDR3 is TGTGCCATCAGAGGGACTAGCGGGGGTTACAATGAGCAGTTCTTC.

The chain carries TRBV28 and TRBJ1-3; a possible D gene is TRBD1 (6 bases). The CDR3 spans 14 residues. Germline V lookup: CDR1 MDHEN, CDR2 SYDVKM. Trimming left V 7 bases short and J 1 base short, with 11 bases between. CDR3 sequence (DNA): TGTGCCAGCAAGGGGGGCTGGTCTGGAAACACCATATATTTT. It codes for CASKGGWSGNTIYF.

This clonotype was seen only a few times. J is TRBJ1-5 and V is TRBV27; D not certain. Germline CDR1 reads MNHEY; CDR2 reads SMNVEV (reference sequence). The CDR3 is 15 residues long. With 7 bases removed from V and 2 bases from J, the gap between germline ends came to 15 bases. The CDR3 is CASTTGYGRNQPQHF. As DNA, the CDR3 is TGTGCCAGCACCACTGGCTACGGTCGCAATCAGCCCCAGCATTTT.

The chain uses TRBV11-1 and TRBJ1-1, with TRBD1 as a possible D gene (5 bases). The germline V gene has CDR1 SGHAT and CDR2 FQDESV (reference sequence). V gave up 2 bases and J gave up 0 bases, with 13 bases separating them. CDR3 size: 16 residues. DNA of the CDR3: TGTGCCAGCAGCTTATGGGGGGGACTGCTGAACACTGAAGCTTTCTTT. Protein product: CASSLWGGLLNTEAFF.

This clonotype was seen a few times. The V gene is TRBV6-5, the J gene TRBJ2-2; D is possibly TRBD1 (5 bases). Germline assignment: CDR1 MNHEY and CDR2 SVGAGI. CDR3 length equals 16 residues. Trimming cost V 1 base and J 5 bases, with 14 bases left between them. CDR3 protein: CASSYWSGHLTGELFF. CDR3 bases: TGTGCCAGCAGTTACTGGAGTGGACACTTGACCGGGGAGCTGTTTTTT.

This clonotype was found many times. The chain carries TRBV7-6 and TRBJ2-6, with a possible D match to TRBD1 (5 bases). This CDR3 is built from 15 residues. V lost 4 bases and J 1 base, leaving 8 bases between the germline ends. Germline-derived CDR1 and CDR2 are SGHVS and FNYEAQ. The CDR3 nucleotides are TGTGCCAGCAGCTCCAGGGCATCTGGGGCCAACGTCCTGACTTTC. Its translation: CASSSRASGANVLTF. Together with reference TRBV7-6 and TRBJ2-6, the CDR3 gives the full variable domain: GAGVSQSPRYKVTKRGQDVALRCDPISGHVSLYWYRQALGQGPEFLTYFNYEAQQDKSGLPNDRFSAERPEGSISTLTIQRTEQRDSAMYRCASSSRASGANVLTFGAGSRLTVL.

The V and J genes are TRBV6-6 and TRBJ2-3; 10 bases line up with TRBD1. CDR3 length: 16 amino acids. The germline V gene has CDR1 MNHNY and CDR2 SVGAGI (reference sequence). Trimming cost V 2 bases and J 3 bases; bases outside gene matches: 5. DNA for the CDR3: TGTGCCAGCAGTTACCCCCGGACAGGGGGGACAGATACGCAGTATTTT. As protein: CASSYPRTGGTDTQYF.

V gene TRBV30 combines with J gene TRBJ1-2, with D maybe TRBD1 (6 bases). V was pared by 2 bases and J by 8 bases, with 12 bases between. Germline CDR1 reads GTSNPN; CDR2 reads SVGIG (reference sequence). The CDR3 totals 12 residues. CDR3 amino acids: CAWSLNREGYTF. The CDR3 coding sequence is TGTGCCTGGAGTCTCAACAGGGAAGGCTACACCTTC.

This clonotype was observed a handful of times. The V gene is TRBV7-2, the J gene TRBJ1-2; D gene unclear. This CDR3 region has 14 residues. The germline V gene encodes CDR1 SGHTA and CDR2 FQGNSA. V was shortened by 3 bases and J by 4 bases, with 12 bases between the two germline ends. The CDR3 loop reads CASSLYTLGYGYTF. The CDR3 DNA is TGTGCCAGCAGCTTGTATACCCTTGGCTATGGCTACACCTTC.

This clonotype was seen at least ten times. The chain couples TRBV5-1 to TRBJ2-2; D is undetermined. CDR3 length equals 14 residues. Per the germline V gene, CDR1 is SGHRS and CDR2 is YFSETQ. With 0 bases removed from V and 1 base from J, the gap between germline ends came to 4 bases. CDR3 amino acids: CASSLAQNTGELFF. CDR3 bases: TGCGCCAGCAGCTTGGCCCAGAACACCGGGGAGCTGTTTTTT.